This T cell receptor (beta chain) is from a study of T cell responses to AZD1222 COVID-19 vaccine. General study points: An increase in Spike-specific TCR breadth and depth was observed after two AZD1222 doses. In the spike-specific TCR repertoire, nearly half reportedly target unmutated variant regions. Clonal diversity may have been underestimated in mostly white British donors.

Profiled with immunoSEQ multiplex PCR; TCRdb holds only in-frame clones, not every one. There are roughly 200,000 clones in the sample; approximately 91% occur only once, and 3.4% lies in the top ten. Trimming removed 6 bases at V and 6 bases at J, with 20 bases between. The CDR3 extends over 16 amino acids. Germline loops: CDR1 WSHSY, CDR2 SAAADI. On this clone: As yet, its antigen is unknown.

This material consisted of peripheral blood, taken 28 days after the second AZD1222 dose. The source of this sequence is an adult who received the AZD1222 COVID-19 vaccine. The gene calls are TRBV10-2 and TRBJ2-2; either TRBD1 or TRBD2 may fit D (5 bases each). The chain's CDR3 is CASSDQWMRGAGELFF. For the CDR3, the DNA is TGCGCCAGCAGCGACCAGTGGATGAGGGGCGCCGGGGAGCTGTTTTTT.